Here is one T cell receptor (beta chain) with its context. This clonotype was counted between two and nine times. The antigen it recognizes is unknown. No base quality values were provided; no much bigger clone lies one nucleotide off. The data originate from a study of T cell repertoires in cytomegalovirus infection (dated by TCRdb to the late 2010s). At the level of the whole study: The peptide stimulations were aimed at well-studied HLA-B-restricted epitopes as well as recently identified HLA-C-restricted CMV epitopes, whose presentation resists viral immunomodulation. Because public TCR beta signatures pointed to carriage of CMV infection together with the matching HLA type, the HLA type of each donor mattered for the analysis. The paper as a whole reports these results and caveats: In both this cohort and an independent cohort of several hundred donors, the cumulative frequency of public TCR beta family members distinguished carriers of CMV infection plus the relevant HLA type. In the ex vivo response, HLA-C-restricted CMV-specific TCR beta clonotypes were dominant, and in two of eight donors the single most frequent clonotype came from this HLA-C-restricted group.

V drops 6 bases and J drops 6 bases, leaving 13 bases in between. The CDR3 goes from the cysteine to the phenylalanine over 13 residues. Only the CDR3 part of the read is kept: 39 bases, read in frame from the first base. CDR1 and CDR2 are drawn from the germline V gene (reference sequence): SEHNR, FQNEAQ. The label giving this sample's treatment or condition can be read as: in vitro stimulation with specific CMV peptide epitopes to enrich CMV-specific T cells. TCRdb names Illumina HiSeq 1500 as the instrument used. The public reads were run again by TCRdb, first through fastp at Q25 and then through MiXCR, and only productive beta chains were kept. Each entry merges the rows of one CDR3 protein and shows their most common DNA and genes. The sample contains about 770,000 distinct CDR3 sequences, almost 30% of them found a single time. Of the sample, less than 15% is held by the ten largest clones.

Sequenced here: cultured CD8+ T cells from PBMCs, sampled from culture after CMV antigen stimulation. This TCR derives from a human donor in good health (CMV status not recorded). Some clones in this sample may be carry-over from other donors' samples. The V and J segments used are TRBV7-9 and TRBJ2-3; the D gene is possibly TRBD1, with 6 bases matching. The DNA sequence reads TGTGCCAGCAGGTCACAGGGTCAGGATACGCAGTATTTT. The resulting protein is CASRSQGQDTQYF. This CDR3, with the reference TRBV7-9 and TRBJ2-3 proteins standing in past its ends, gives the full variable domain DTGVSQNPRHKITKRGQNVTFRCDPISEHNRLYWYRQTLGQGPEFLTYFQNEAQLEKSRLLSDRFSAERPKGSFSTLEIQRTEQGDSAMYLCASRSQGQDTQYFGPGTRLTVL.